The rows below give T cell receptor beta chains drawn from one sample of a study of T cell responses to AZD1222 COVID-19 vaccine. TCRdb's table, derived via immunoSEQ multiplex PCR, lists solely in-frame clones and lacks some. The sample contains around 130,000 clones, about 90% of which appear only once. This specimen was peripheral blood, taken on day 0 of AZD1222 vaccination. The source of these receptors is an adult in good health. Each CDR3 is given without its conserved first and last residue. A D gene is named only where the DNA matches it firmly.

d_gene	v_gene	j_gene	CDR3aa
-	TRBV18	TRBJ2-2	ASSPIPGDTGELF
-	TRBV15	TRBJ2-5	ATSRDGGATETQY
-	TRBV2	TRBJ1-2	ASSESSGTSYGYT
-	TRBV6-1	TRBJ2-3	ASSERGGTDTQY
-	TRBV5-8	TRBJ1-5	ASSLVAGAYQPQH
-	TRBV6-5	TRBJ1-1	ASSIYTNTEAF
TRBD2	TRBV5-1	TRBJ2-7	ASSLVAGGPVYEQY
-	TRBV14	TRBJ1-6	ASSQDPGYDSPLH
-	TRBV6-5	TRBJ2-4	ASREWVGDIQY
TRBD2	TRBV19	TRBJ2-1	ASSPRGGAYNEQF
TRBD2	TRBV19	TRBJ2-5	ASSWLAGVSGETQY
-	TRBV19	TRBJ2-2	ARGPGELF
-	TRBV4-2	TRBJ1-5	ASSQDSPGLNQPQH
TRBD1	TRBV19	TRBJ1-2	ASTPDRVAYGYT
TRBD1	TRBV6-5	TRBJ1-1	ASTSDRGGTEAF
-	TRBV28	TRBJ1-3	ASSYPGTIY
TRBD1	TRBV9	TRBJ1-2	ASRTTGGASLDGYT
TRBD1	TRBV3-1/TRBV3-2	TRBJ2-3	ASSQARGLTDTQY
-	TRBV7-9	TRBJ1-2	ASSSPGGYGYT
-	TRBV6-2/TRBV6-3	TRBJ2-7	ASTPGRGYEQY
-	TRBV4-2	TRBJ1-5	ASSQDQVDRSQH
-	TRBV25-1	TRBJ1-2	ASSELRGYT
TRBD1	TRBV5-1	TRBJ2-1	ASSALQGAAGRRGINEQF
-	TRBV6-5	TRBJ1-1	ASLERAYTEAF
-	TRBV5-4	TRBJ1-1	ASSLWGGTEAF
TRBD1	TRBV5-1	TRBJ1-2	ASSRQGADGYT
TRBD1	TRBV19	TRBJ2-4	ASHHTGGKNIQY
-	TRBV18	TRBJ2-1	ASSGGLDNEQF
TRBD2	TRBV7-6	TRBJ2-1	ASSSRGLERYNEQF
-	TRBV9	TRBJ1-1	ASSVAVANTEAF
TRBD1	TRBV5-8	TRBJ2-7	ASSLGGTGGSHEQY
-	TRBV12-1	TRBJ2-7	ASSFVTGLIPGTYEQY
TRBD1	TRBV5-5	TRBJ2-1	ASSSPGQGAYNEQF